Shown below are 21 T cell receptor beta chains from a single sample sequenced in a study of blood T cell repertoires in COVID-19. Profiled with immunoSEQ multiplex PCR; TCRdb holds only in-frame clones, not every one. This sample has 190,000 or so clones, with around nine tenths found just once. What was sequenced was peripheral blood. These receptors were collected from a woman under 30 who had recovered from COVID-19.

This clone has only one observation. The gene calls are TRBV6-4 and TRBJ2-5; 12 bases match TRBD2. There are 15 residues in the CDR3. With 3 bases clipped from V and 4 bases from J, the junction kept 3 bases outside the gene matches. Germline V gene data show CDR1 as MRHNA and CDR2 as SNTAGT. CDR3 DNA sequence: TGTGCCAGCAGTGAAACTAGCGGGGGGACAGAGACCCAGTACTTC. The encoded protein is CASSETSGGTETQYF.

The genes are TRBV10-3 and TRBJ2-2, with a weak D call TRBD2 (5 bases). The V gene's germline CDR1 is ENHRY and CDR2 SYGVKD. Trimming removed 7 bases at V and 6 bases at J, with 9 bases between. The CDR3 length is 12 residues. The CDR3 DNA reads as TGTGCCATCAACGAGAGGGCCGGGGAGCTGTTTTTT. This encodes CAINERAGELFF.

The chain carries TRBV6-5 and TRBJ1-5; D call uncertain. The CDR3 has 15 residues. CDR1 and CDR2 from the germline V gene are MNHEY and SVGAGI. Trimming stripped 6 bases from V and 2 bases from J, with 14 bases between. The CDR3 is CASSLERRGNQPQHF. CDR3 DNA: TGTGCCAGCAGCCTCGAGCGGAGGGGCAATCAGCCCCAGCATTTT.

The chain has TRBV27 and TRBJ1-6; a possible D gene is TRBD1 (5 bases). The CDR3 is made up of 16 amino acids. CDR1 MNHEY and CDR2 SMNVEV come from the germline V gene (reference sequence). V lost 5 bases to trimming and J lost 4 bases, with 15 bases between them. CDR3 DNA sequence: TGTGCCAGCAGTCTCTCGAAGGGGTTTTATAATTCACCCCTCCACTTT. Amino acid sequence: CASSLSKGFYNSPLHF.

This chain joins TRBV6-5 and TRBJ1-2; 7 bases line up with TRBD1. Trimming at V came to 6 bases and at J to 8 bases, leaving 12 bases not matched to a gene. The CDR3 totals 14 residues. Germline CDR1 is MNHEY and CDR2 is SVGAGI. The CDR3 DNA follows: TGTGCCAGCAGGACCCGGTGGCAGGGGGACGGCTACACCTTC. This encodes CASRTRWQGDGYTF.

V usage is TRBV4-1 and J usage is TRBJ2-1; TRBD2 agrees at 9 bases. In germline, CDR1 is MGHRA, CDR2 YSYEKL. Trimming took 4 bases from V and 5 from J; bases not matched to a gene: 9. The CDR3 is 16 residues long. CDR3 protein: CASSLQRLAEHNEQFF. CDR3 in DNA: TGCGCCAGCAGCCTCCAAAGACTAGCGGAGCACAATGAGCAGTTCTTC.

The J gene is TRBJ1-2, the V gene TRBV30; D is perhaps TRBD1 (5 bases). The ends were cut back, 3 bases at V and 4 bases at J, with 12 bases in the middle. The germline CDR1 and CDR2 sequences are GTSNPN and SVGIG (reference sequence). This CDR3 has 13 residues. The CDR3 region is CAWSPTESYGYTF. CDR3 sequence (DNA): TGTGCCTGGAGCCCGACAGAGAGCTATGGCTACACCTTC.

This rearrangement joins TRBV3-1 (or the pseudogene TRBV3-2) to TRBJ1-5, with 10 bases fitting TRBD1. The CDR3 has 19 residues. J lost 7 bases, V lost 0 bases, and 15 bases had no gene match. Germline V gives CDR1 LGHDT, CDR2 YNNKEL (reference sequence). CDR3 in DNA: TGTGCCAGCAGCCAAGACACGCTAAAGGGCGGACAGGGGGTCCAGCCCCAGCATTTT. Protein product: CASSQDTLKGGQGVQPQHF.

This clone was seen a few times. The chain is built from TRBV5-4 and TRBJ1-2; TRBD1 aligns across 8 bases. Germline V lookup: CDR1 SGHNT, CDR2 YYREEE (reference sequence). This CDR3 has 14 residues. V shed 2 bases and J 4 bases; nucleotides not matched to a gene: 4. The CDR3, as DNA: TGTGCCAGCAGCTTTCAGGGGGCTTCCTATGGCTACACCTTC. Translating it yields CASSFQGASYGYTF.

The gene calls are TRBV7-9 and TRBJ2-7; D not resolved. V was shortened by 5 bases and J by 2 bases, with 7 bases between the two germline ends. This CDR3 comprises 12 residues. CDR1 and CDR2 from the germline V gene are SEHNR and FQNEAQ (reference sequence). This CDR3 reads CASSRVTYEQYF. CDR3 DNA: TGTGCCAGCAGCAGGGTTACCTACGAGCAGTACTTC.

V and J are TRBV7-2 and TRBJ2-7; 13 bases align to TRBD2. The CDR3 is 14 amino acids. After removal of 5 bases from V and 9 bases from J, the junction contained 7 bases not matched to a gene. The germline gives CDR1 SGHTA, CDR2 FQGNSA. CDR3 amino acids: CASSLDTSGRVQYV. The CDR3 nucleotides read TGTGCCAGCAGCCTGGATACTAGCGGGAGGGTGCAGTACGTC.

The V call is TRBV5-6, the J call TRBJ1-2, with TRBD1 as a possible D gene (6 bases). Germline V gene sequence: CDR1 SGHDT, CDR2 YYEEEE. The CDR3 is made up of 11 amino acids. V was trimmed by 7 bases and J by 7 bases, leaving 11 bases between them. CDR3 DNA sequence: TGTGCCAGCGGTGACAGGACTGGCTACACCTTC. It encodes CASGDRTGYTF.

The gene calls are TRBV24-1 and TRBJ2-7; 11 nucleotides match TRBD2. The CDR3 runs 17 residues. From germline, CDR1 is KGHDR and CDR2 SFDVKD. Losses at the gene ends were 5 bases for V and 7 bases for J; bases not matched to a gene: 15. In DNA, the CDR3 is TGTGCCACCAGTGGAACTAGCGGGAGCCCCCCCGTTATGGAGCAGTACGTC. It codes for CATSGTSGSPPVMEQYV.

The chain has TRBV18 and TRBJ2-3, with a possible D match to TRBD1 (5 bases). V dropped 3 bases and J dropped 2 bases, with 9 bases sitting between them. The CDR3 contains 14 residues. Germline V CDR1 and CDR2: KGHSH, LQKENI. The CDR3 region has the DNA TGTGCCAGCTCACCCCTACAGGACACAGATACGCAGTATTTT. The encoded protein is CASSPLQDTDTQYF.

The count of this clone is one. The V call is TRBV27, the J call TRBJ1-6; D is ambiguous. This CDR3 contains 15 residues. Germline-derived CDR1 and CDR2 are MNHEY and SMNVEV (reference sequence). Trimming removed 2 bases at V and 0 bases at J, with 5 bases between. CDR3 protein: CASSLRSSYNSPLHF. The CDR3 bases are TGTGCCAGCAGTTTAAGGAGCTCCTATAATTCACCCCTCCACTTT.

The chain combines TRBV4-3 with TRBJ1-2; maybe TRBD1 (5 bases). This CDR3 region has 14 residues. CDR1 is LGHNA, CDR2 YSLEER, per germline. V lost 0 bases and J 2 bases, leaving 7 bases between the germline ends. In nucleotides, the CDR3 is TGCGCCAGCAGCCAAGACTGGACAAACTATGGCTACACCTTC. Translation: CASSQDWTNYGYTF.

The CDR3 reads CASSPGLRSEQYF. In DNA form, the CDR3 reads TGTGCCAGCTCACCCGGTTTAAGGAGCGAGCAGTACTTC. The chain carries TRBV18 and TRBJ2-7; D is unclear. V lost 3 bases and J lost 6, with 12 bases in between. The germline gives CDR1 KGHSH, CDR2 LQKENI. The CDR3 has 13 amino acids.

The gene calls are TRBV6-6 and TRBJ2-7, with TRBD2 matching over 8 bases. The CDR3 covers 14 residues. Germline-derived CDR1 and CDR2 are MNHNY and SVGAGI (reference sequence). Trimming removed 0 bases from V and 7 bases from J; junction bases left unmatched: 5. This CDR3 is CASSYSGPGGEQYV. In nucleotides, the CDR3 is TGTGCCAGCAGTTACTCCGGACCGGGAGGGGAGCAGTACGTC.

This clone was seen just once. This chain connects TRBV6-6 to TRBJ2-7, with TRBD2 identical over 11 bases. The CDR3 runs to 15 residues. V shed 6 bases, J shed 0 bases, and the junction held 4 bases outside the gene matches. Germline V CDR1 and CDR2: MNHNY, SVGAGI (reference sequence). The CDR3 protein is CASSSTSGSSYEQYV. In nucleotides, the CDR3 is TGTGCCAGCAGCTCTACTAGCGGGAGCTCCTACGAGCAGTACGTC.

This clone was found a few times. The rearrangement uses TRBV6-4 and TRBJ2-2; D gene uncertain. The length of the CDR3 is 13 residues. Trimming pared 2 bases from V and 4 bases from J, leaving 5 bases between. Germline values: CDR1 MRHNA, CDR2 SNTAGT. The DNA of the CDR3 is TGTGCCAGCAGTGACCAGTCCACCGGGGAGCTGTTTTTT. Its translation: CASSDQSTGELFF.

This sequence joins TRBV19 and TRBJ2-1; D perhaps matches TRBD2 (6 bases). CDR3 length: 15 residues. CDR1 LNHDA and CDR2 SQIVND come from the germline V gene (reference sequence). V lost 4 bases and J 1 base, leaving 11 bases between the germline ends. Written as DNA, the CDR3 is TGTGCCAGTAGTACTAATAGCGGATCCTACAATGAGCAGTTCTTC. It translates to CASSTNSGSYNEQFF.